This TCR beta chain was retrieved from a study of shared clonotypes between healthy human individuals. General study results and limits: Compared with clonotypes that all four donors shared, non-shared clonotypes had lower generation probabilities.

This clone has only one observation. Its antigen is unidentified. Naivety among CD8 cells was defined by CD45RO negativity and positive CCR7 selection, thereby excluding terminally differentiated effector memory CD45RA+ cells. The study enrolled healthy HIV-negative adults without recent acute infections or vaccinations as donors. J gave up 2 bases and V 3 bases, and 6 bases lay outside the gene matches. The CDR3 length is 18 residues. Per the germline V gene, CDR1 is LGHNA and CDR2 is YNFKEQ. Assay used: immunoSEQ multiplex PCR; TCRdb lists only in-frame clones, some missing. The profile shows about 1,800,000 clones, about 95% of them singletons.

The sequence was collected from a man between 18 and 29 years old in good health. Specimen: naive CD8+ T cells sorted from blood. This chain links TRBV4-2 with TRBJ2-4; 14 bases line up with TRBD2. The CDR3 reads CASSHPGLAGDTKNIQYF. In DNA, the CDR3 is TGTGCCAGCAGCCATCCGGGACTAGCGGGAGATACCAAAAACATTCAGTACTTC.